One T cell receptor (beta chain) is described in this entry. Individuals aged about 18 to 89 years were recruited from approximately 24 US areas. Cohort 3 donors were reported recovered after two negative PCRs, clearance, or symptom resolution. Only in-frame clones appear in the TCRdb table, and some are missing; sequencing was by immunoSEQ multiplex PCR. Here the sample spans some 330,000 clones, under 95% being singletons. These data originate in a study of blood T cell repertoires in COVID-19. Across the study: Samples came from the United States, Italy and Spain, spanning acute and convalescent COVID-19. The cDNA or gDNA used as material had been derived from T cells, B-cell-depleted T cells, or PBMCs.

The sequence was obtained from a woman under 40 who had recovered from COVID-19. Material: PBMCs or T cells enriched from blood (not recorded which).

The CDR3, as DNA: TGTGCCAGCAGCCAAGATCACGCGGAAGTCACTGAAGCTTTCTTT. Residues: CASSQDHAEVTEAFF. The rearrangement joins TRBV4-2 to TRBJ1-1, with D hard to call. Trimming pared 0 bases from V and 4 bases from J, leaving 12 bases between. This CDR3 has 15 amino acids. The germline gives CDR1 LGHNA, CDR2 YNFKEQ.